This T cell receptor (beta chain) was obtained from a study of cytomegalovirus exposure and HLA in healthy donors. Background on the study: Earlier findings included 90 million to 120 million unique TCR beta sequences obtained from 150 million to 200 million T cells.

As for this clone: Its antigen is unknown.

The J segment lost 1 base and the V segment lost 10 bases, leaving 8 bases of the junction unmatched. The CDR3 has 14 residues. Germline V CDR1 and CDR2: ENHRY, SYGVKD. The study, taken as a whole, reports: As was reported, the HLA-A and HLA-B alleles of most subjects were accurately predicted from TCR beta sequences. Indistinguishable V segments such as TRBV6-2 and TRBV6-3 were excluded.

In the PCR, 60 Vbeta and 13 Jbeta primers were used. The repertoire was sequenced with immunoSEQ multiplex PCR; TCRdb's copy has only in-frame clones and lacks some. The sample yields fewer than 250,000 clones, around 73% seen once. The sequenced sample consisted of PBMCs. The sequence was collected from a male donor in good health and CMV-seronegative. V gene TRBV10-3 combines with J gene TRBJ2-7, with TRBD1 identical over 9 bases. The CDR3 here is CATGGDRGSYEQYF. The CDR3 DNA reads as TGTGCCACTGGGGGCGACAGGGGGTCCTACGAGCAGTACTTC.